The present TCR beta chain was sequenced within a study of patients and donors after allogeneic stem cell transplantation. Each CDR3 protein is one row after TCRdb ran MiXCR on the RT-PCR reads. The table records fewer than 13,000 distinct CDR3 sequences, roughly 21% of them present only once. The TCR comes from a human donor who was either an allogeneic HSCT recipient or a stem cell or donor lymphocyte infusion donor (not recorded which). It is not recorded whose cells these are; they may come from a transplant donor. The sequenced material came from blood, either unsorted or a sorted T cell fraction (not recorded which).

CDR3 loop: CASSGTGTGRYF. Here the CDR3 DNA reads TGTGCCAGCAGTGGAACCGGGACAGGGAGGTATTTT. This sequence joins TRBV2 and TRBJ2-3; 9 bases agree with TRBD1. Trimming took 4 bases from V and 14 from J; bases not matched to a gene: 7. The CDR3 contains 12 residues. In germline, CDR1 is SNHLY, CDR2 FYNNEI.